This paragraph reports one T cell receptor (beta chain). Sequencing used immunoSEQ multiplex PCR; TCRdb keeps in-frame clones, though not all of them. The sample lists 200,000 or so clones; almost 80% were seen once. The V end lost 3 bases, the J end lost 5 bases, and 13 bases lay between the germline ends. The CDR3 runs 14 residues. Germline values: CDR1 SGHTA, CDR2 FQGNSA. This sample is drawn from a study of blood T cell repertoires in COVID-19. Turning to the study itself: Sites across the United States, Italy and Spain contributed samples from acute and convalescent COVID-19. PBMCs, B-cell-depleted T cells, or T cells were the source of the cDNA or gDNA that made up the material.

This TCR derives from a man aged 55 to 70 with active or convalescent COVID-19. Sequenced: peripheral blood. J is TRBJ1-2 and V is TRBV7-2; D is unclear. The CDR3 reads CASSFSRAQYGYTF. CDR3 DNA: TGTGCCAGCAGCTTTTCGAGGGCCCAGTATGGCTACACCTTC. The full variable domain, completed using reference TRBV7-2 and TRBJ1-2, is GAGVSQSPSNKVTEKGKDVELRCDPISGHTALYWYRQSLGQGLEFLIYFQGNSAPDKSGLPSDRFSAERTGGSVSTLTIQRTQQEDSAVYLCASSFSRAQYGYTFGSGTRLTVV.